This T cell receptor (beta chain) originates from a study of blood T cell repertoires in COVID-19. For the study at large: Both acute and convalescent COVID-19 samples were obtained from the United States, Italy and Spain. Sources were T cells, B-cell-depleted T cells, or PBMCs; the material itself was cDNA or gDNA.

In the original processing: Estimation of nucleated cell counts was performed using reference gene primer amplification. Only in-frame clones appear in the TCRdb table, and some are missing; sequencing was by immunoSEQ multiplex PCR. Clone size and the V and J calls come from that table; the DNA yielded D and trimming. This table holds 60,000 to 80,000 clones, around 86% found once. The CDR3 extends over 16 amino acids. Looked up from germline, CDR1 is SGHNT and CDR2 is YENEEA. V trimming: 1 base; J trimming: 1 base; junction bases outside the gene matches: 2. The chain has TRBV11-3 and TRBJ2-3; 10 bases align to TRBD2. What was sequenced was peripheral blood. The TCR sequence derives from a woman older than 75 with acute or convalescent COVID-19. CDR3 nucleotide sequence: TGTGCCAGCAGCTTAGCAACTAGCGGGGGCACAGATACGCAGTATTTT. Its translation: CASSLATSGGTDTQYF.